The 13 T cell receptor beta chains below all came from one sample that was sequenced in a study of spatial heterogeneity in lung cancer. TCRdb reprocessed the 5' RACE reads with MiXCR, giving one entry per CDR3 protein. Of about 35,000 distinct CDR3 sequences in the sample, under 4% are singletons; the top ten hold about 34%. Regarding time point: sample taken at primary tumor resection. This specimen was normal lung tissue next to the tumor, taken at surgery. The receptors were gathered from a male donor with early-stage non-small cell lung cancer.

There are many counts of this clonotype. This CDR3 reads CSAPSSQKSGEQYF. In DNA form, the CDR3 reads TGCAGTGCTCCCAGTTCCCAGAAATCTGGCGAGCAGTACTTC. The chain couples TRBV20-1 to TRBJ2-7, with D unresolved. The CDR3 is 14 residues long. V shed 5 bases and J shed 6 bases, with 20 bases lying between them. In germline, CDR1 is DFQATT, CDR2 SNEGSKA (reference sequence).

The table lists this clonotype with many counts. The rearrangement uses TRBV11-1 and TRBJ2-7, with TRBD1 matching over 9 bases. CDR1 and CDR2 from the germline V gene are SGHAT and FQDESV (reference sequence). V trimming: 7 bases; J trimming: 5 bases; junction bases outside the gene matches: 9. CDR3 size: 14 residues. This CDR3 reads CASNSPGQGDEQYF. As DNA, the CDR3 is TGTGCCAGCAATAGCCCGGGACAGGGTGACGAGCAGTACTTC.

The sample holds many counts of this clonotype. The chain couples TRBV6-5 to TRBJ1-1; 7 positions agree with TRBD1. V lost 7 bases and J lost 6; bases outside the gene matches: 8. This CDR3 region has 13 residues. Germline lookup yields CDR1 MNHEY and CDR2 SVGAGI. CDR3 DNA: TGTGCCAGCACCCGGGACAGCCATTCTGAAGCTTTCTTT. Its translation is CASTRDSHSEAFF.

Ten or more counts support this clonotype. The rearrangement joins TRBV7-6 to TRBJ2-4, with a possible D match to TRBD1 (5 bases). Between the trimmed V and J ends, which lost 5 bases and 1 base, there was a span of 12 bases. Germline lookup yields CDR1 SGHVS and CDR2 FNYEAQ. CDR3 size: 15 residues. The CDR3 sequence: CASSAGSGAKNIQYF. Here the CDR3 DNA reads TGTGCCAGCAGCGCAGGGTCCGGGGCCAAAAACATTCAGTACTTC.

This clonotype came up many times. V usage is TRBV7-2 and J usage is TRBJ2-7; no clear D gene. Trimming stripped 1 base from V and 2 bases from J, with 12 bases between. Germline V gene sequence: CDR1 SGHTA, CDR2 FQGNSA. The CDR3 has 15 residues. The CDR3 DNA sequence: TGTGCCAGCAGCTTAGATGGGGTAGGAGCCTACGAGCAGTACTTC. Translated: CASSLDGVGAYEQYF.

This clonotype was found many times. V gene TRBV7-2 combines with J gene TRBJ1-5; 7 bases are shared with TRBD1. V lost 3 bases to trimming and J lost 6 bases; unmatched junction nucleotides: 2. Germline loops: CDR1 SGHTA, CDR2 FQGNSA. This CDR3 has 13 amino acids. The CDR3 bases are TGTGCCAGCAGCTTTGGACAGGCTCAGCCCCAGCATTTT. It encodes CASSFGQAQPQHF.

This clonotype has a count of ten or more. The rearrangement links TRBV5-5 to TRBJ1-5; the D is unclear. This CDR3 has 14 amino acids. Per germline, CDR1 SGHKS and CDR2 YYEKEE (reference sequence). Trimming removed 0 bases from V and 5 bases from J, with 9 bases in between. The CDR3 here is CASSLAPDYQPQHF. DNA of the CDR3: TGTGCCAGCAGCTTGGCGCCGGACTATCAGCCCCAGCATTTT.

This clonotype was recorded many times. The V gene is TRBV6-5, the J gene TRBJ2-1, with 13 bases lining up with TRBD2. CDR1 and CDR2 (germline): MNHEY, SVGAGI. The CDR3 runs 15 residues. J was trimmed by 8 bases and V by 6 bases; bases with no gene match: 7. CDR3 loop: CASSRTSGSFYEQFF. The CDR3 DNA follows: TGTGCCAGCAGCCGGACTAGCGGGAGCTTTTATGAGCAGTTCTTC.

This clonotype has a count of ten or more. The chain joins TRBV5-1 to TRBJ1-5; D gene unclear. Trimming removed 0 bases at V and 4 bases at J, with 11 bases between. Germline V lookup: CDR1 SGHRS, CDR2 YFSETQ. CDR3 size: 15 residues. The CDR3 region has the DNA TGCGCCAGCAGCTTGGATGGGTCAGCTAATCAGCCCCAGCATTTT. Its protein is CASSLDGSANQPQHF.

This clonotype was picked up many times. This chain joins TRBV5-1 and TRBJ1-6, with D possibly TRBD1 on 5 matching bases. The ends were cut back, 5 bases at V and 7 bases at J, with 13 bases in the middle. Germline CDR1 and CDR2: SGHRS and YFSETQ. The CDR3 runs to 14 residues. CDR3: CASRGTTGNSPLHF. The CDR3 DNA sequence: TGCGCCAGCAGGGGGACTACGGGCAATTCACCCCTCCACTTT.

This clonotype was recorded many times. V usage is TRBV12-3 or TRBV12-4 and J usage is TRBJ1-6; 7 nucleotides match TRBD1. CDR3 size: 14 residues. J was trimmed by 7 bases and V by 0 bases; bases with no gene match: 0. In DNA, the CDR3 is TGTGCCAGCAGTTTAGCGGACAGGAATTCACCCCTCCACTTT. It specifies CASSLADRNSPLHF.

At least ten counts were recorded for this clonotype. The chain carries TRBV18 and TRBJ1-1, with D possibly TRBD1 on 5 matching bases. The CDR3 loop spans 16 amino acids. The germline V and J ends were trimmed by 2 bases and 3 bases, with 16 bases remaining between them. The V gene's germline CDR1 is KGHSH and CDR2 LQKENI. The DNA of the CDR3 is TGTGCCAGCTCACCATCTTCTCAACCCAGGGACACTGAAGCTTTCTTT. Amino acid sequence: CASSPSSQPRDTEAFF. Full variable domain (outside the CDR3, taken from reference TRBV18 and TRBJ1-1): NAGVMQNPRHLVRRRGQEARLRCSPMKGHSHVYWYRQLPEEGLKFMVYLQKENIIDESGMPKERFSAEFPKEGPSILRIQQVVRGDSAAYFCASSPSSQPRDTEAFFGQGTRLTVV.

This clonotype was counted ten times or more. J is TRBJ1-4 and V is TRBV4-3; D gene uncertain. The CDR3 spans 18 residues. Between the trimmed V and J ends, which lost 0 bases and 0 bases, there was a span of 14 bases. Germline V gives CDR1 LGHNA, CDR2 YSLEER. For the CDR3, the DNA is TGCGCCAGCAGCCAAGATCTTCCCACCAGTGCAACTAATGAAAAACTGTTTTTT. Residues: CASSQDLPTSATNEKLFF.